The rows below give T cell receptor beta chains drawn from one sample of a study of monozygotic twins with cystic fibrosis. Libraries were prepared by immunoSEQ multiplex PCR; TCRdb keeps only in-frame clonotypes and omits some of them. The sample has approximately 28,000 clones, roughly 80% seen once. The sample consisted of blood. The receptors originated from a girl aged 2-9 years with cystic fibrosis. The CDR3 runs from the conserved cysteine through the conserved F or W. A D gene is named only where the DNA matches it firmly.

CDR3aa: CASSPSQGTDYGYTF
d_gene: TRBD1
v_gene: TRBV27
j_gene: TRBJ1-2

CDR3aa: CASSLAGDGYTF
d_gene: NA
v_gene: TRBV7-9
j_gene: TRBJ1-2

CDR3aa: CAWSVGAVYSNQPQHF
d_gene: NA
v_gene: TRBV30
j_gene: TRBJ1-5

CDR3aa: CASSKAGRLYEQYF
d_gene: TRBD2
v_gene: TRBV10-2
j_gene: TRBJ2-7

CDR3aa: CASSSWDANTEAFF
d_gene: NA
v_gene: TRBV13
j_gene: TRBJ1-1

CDR3aa: CASSLGQVKNTEAFF
d_gene: NA
v_gene: TRBV5-1
j_gene: TRBJ1-1

CDR3aa: CASSQASGNTIYF
d_gene: NA
v_gene: TRBV7-8
j_gene: TRBJ1-3

CDR3aa: CASSSGQRTYEQYF
d_gene: TRBD1
v_gene: TRBV7-9
j_gene: TRBJ2-7

CDR3aa: CASSPGQKNTEAFF
d_gene: TRBD1
v_gene: TRBV7-3
j_gene: TRBJ1-1

CDR3aa: CASRTPEGPEAFF
d_gene: NA
v_gene: TRBV5-1
j_gene: TRBJ1-1

CDR3aa: CASSHLDRGRTEAFF
d_gene: TRBD1
v_gene: TRBV4-1
j_gene: TRBJ1-1

CDR3aa: CSALQGNNEKLFF
d_gene: TRBD1
v_gene: TRBV29-1
j_gene: TRBJ1-4

CDR3aa: CASSVVTHGYTF
d_gene: NA
v_gene: TRBV9
j_gene: TRBJ1-2

CDR3aa: CASRKDRVGEKLFF
d_gene: TRBD1
v_gene: TRBV2
j_gene: TRBJ1-4

CDR3aa: CSVERAIGAGELFF
d_gene: NA
v_gene: TRBV29-1
j_gene: TRBJ2-2

CDR3aa: CASSRQPDLNTGELFF
d_gene: NA
v_gene: TRBV5-1
j_gene: TRBJ2-2

CDR3aa: CASNKARTQTDFNQPQHF
d_gene: NA
v_gene: TRBV6-1
j_gene: TRBJ1-5

CDR3aa: CATSSSREGSEQFF
d_gene: TRBD2
v_gene: TRBV15
j_gene: TRBJ2-1

CDR3aa: CASSYSGGRGELFF
d_gene: TRBD2
v_gene: TRBV6-5
j_gene: TRBJ2-2

CDR3aa: CASSNRLNEQFF
d_gene: NA
v_gene: TRBV19
j_gene: TRBJ2-1

CDR3aa: CASTSDRGLGYTF
d_gene: TRBD1
v_gene: TRBV25-1
j_gene: TRBJ1-2

CDR3aa: CASSYSGGGGTEAFF
d_gene: NA
v_gene: TRBV6-6
j_gene: TRBJ1-1

CDR3aa: CASSYRQGYSNQPQHF
d_gene: NA
v_gene: TRBV5-6
j_gene: TRBJ1-5

CDR3aa: CASSLRQTGLAGAEGDTQYF
d_gene: TRBD2
v_gene: TRBV4-1
j_gene: TRBJ2-3

CDR3aa: CASGTRQGAAGANVLTF
d_gene: TRBD1
v_gene: TRBV7-3
j_gene: TRBJ2-6

CDR3aa: CASSSTGDEQYF
d_gene: NA
v_gene: TRBV7-6
j_gene: TRBJ2-7

CDR3aa: CAISAEREGNEQFF
d_gene: TRBD2
v_gene: TRBV10-3
j_gene: TRBJ2-1

CDR3aa: CASRPTGIAEAFF
d_gene: TRBD1
v_gene: TRBV11-2
j_gene: TRBJ1-1

CDR3aa: CSVDNRGYGYTF
d_gene: TRBD1
v_gene: TRBV29-1
j_gene: TRBJ1-2

CDR3aa: CASSHERTARSEAFF
d_gene: NA
v_gene: TRBV7-8
j_gene: TRBJ1-1

CDR3aa: CASSLVGTTEAFF
d_gene: NA
v_gene: TRBV5-4
j_gene: TRBJ1-1

CDR3aa: CSVEKTGTDTQYF
d_gene: NA
v_gene: TRBV29-1
j_gene: TRBJ2-3

CDR3aa: CSVGPRGYEQYF
d_gene: TRBD2
v_gene: TRBV29-1
j_gene: TRBJ2-7

CDR3aa: CASSLNRGTSGYEQYF
d_gene: TRBD2
v_gene: TRBV11-2
j_gene: TRBJ2-7

CDR3aa: CSVEGRMNTEAFF
d_gene: NA
v_gene: TRBV29-1
j_gene: TRBJ1-1

CDR3aa: CASRSGLAGAGGEQYF
d_gene: TRBD2
v_gene: TRBV27
j_gene: TRBJ2-7

CDR3aa: CASSLGGGTNTGELFF
d_gene: NA
v_gene: TRBV5-1
j_gene: TRBJ2-2

CDR3aa: CASSQTRSTDTQYF
d_gene: NA
v_gene: TRBV9
j_gene: TRBJ2-3

CDR3aa: CASSLAAGNSYEQYF
d_gene: NA
v_gene: TRBV5-6
j_gene: TRBJ2-7

CDR3aa: CASSQEALSSYNEQFF
d_gene: NA
v_gene: TRBV4-1
j_gene: TRBJ2-1

CDR3aa: CASSLGGGSTEAFF
d_gene: NA
v_gene: TRBV27
j_gene: TRBJ1-1

CDR3aa: CASSPTLENEQFF
d_gene: NA
v_gene: TRBV27
j_gene: TRBJ2-1

CDR3aa: CASSYPGLAGRNEQFF
d_gene: TRBD2
v_gene: TRBV6-5
j_gene: TRBJ2-1

CDR3aa: CASSLVFAEDSYNEQFF
d_gene: NA
v_gene: TRBV28
j_gene: TRBJ2-1

CDR3aa: CASAWVPHGNEQFF
d_gene: NA
v_gene: TRBV6-1
j_gene: TRBJ2-1

CDR3aa: CASGGSSSGNTIYF
d_gene: NA
v_gene: TRBV7-9
j_gene: TRBJ1-3

CDR3aa: CASSPSGRYENEQFF
d_gene: TRBD2
v_gene: TRBV7-6
j_gene: TRBJ2-1

CDR3aa: CASKISGTGTYEQYF
d_gene: TRBD1
v_gene: TRBV6-5
j_gene: TRBJ2-7

CDR3aa: CASSLAGSDYGYTF
d_gene: NA
v_gene: TRBV7-9
j_gene: TRBJ1-2

CDR3aa: CASSPPLVGDYGYTF
d_gene: NA
v_gene: TRBV18
j_gene: TRBJ1-2

CDR3aa: CASSRRQRGSYGYTF
d_gene: NA
v_gene: TRBV5-6
j_gene: TRBJ1-2

CDR3aa: CASSPWTSGIETQYF
d_gene: TRBD2
v_gene: TRBV7-7
j_gene: TRBJ2-5

CDR3aa: CASSLEGGYTGELFF
d_gene: TRBD2
v_gene: TRBV11-2
j_gene: TRBJ2-2

CDR3aa: CASGNRESSYNEQFF
d_gene: NA
v_gene: TRBV7-6
j_gene: TRBJ2-1

CDR3aa: CATSPYRGRDYGYTF
d_gene: TRBD1
v_gene: TRBV6-1
j_gene: TRBJ1-2